These T cell receptor beta chains were read from a single sample in a study of cytomegalovirus exposure and HLA in healthy donors. Sequencing used immunoSEQ multiplex PCR; TCRdb keeps in-frame clones, though not all of them. The sample carries 100,000 or so clones, about four fifths recorded once. Sequencing was done on a sample of PBMCs. The receptors shown here come from a human donor in good health. Each CDR3 is given with its conserved first and last residue. The D gene is left open where the match is weak. Expanded clones are given a class, and other clones once, few, many or no size at all.

TRBV4-1	TRBJ1-6	NA	NA	CASSQGAVSSYNSPLHF	TGCGCCAGCAGCCAAGGGGCAGTCAGCTCCTATAATTCACCCCTCCACTTT
TRBV25-1	TRBJ1-2	NA	NA	CASRGGPTVNYGYTF	TGTGCCAGCAGGGGGGGGCCAACGGTTAACTATGGCTACACCTTC
TRBV6-5	TRBJ2-1	once	NA	CASYPAPNRDEQFF	TGTGCCAGCTATCCAGCCCCGAACAGGGATGAGCAGTTCTTC
TRBV28	TRBJ1-3	NA	TRBD1	CASSPTRGQRSGNTIYF	TGTGCCAGCAGCCCCACCCGGGGACAGAGGTCTGGAAACACCATATATTTT
TRBV11-2	TRBJ2-7	NA	NA	CASSLDTKKRIHF	TGTGCCAGCAGCTTAGATACGAAAAAGCGAATACACTTC
TRBV19	TRBJ2-7	NA	TRBD1	CASSPLTGMGEQYF	TGTGCCAGTAGCCCTCTGACAGGGATGGGGGAGCAGTACTTC
TRBV19	TRBJ1-6	NA	NA	CASSMMMGYSPLHF	TGTGCCAGTAGTATGATGATGGGCTACTCACCCCTCCACTTT
TRBV5-1	TRBJ2-1	NA	NA	CASSLGAGEQFF	TGCGCCAGCAGCTTGGGGGCGGGTGAGCAGTTCTTC
TRBV5-5	TRBJ2-3	NA	TRBD2	CASSPTHSGGSHSTDTQYF	TGTGCCAGCAGCCCGACACATTCCGGCGGGAGCCACAGCACAGATACGCAGTATTTT
TRBV5-8	TRBJ2-2	NA	TRBD2	CARTDAERGNTGELFF	TGTGCCAGAACCGACGCGGAGCGGGGGAACACCGGGGAGCTGTTTTTT
TRBV6-5	TRBJ2-2	NA	TRBD1	CASSYRLTGSTGELFF	TGTGCCAGCAGTTATAGGTTGACAGGGAGCACCGGGGAGCTGTTTTTT
TRBV27	TRBJ1-2	NA	TRBD1	CASSLGRGYGYTF	TGTGCCAGCAGTTTAGGCAGGGGGTATGGCTACACCTTC
TRBV7-8	TRBJ1-5	NA	NA	CASSPDRGARTYSNQPQHF	TGTGCCAGCAGCCCTGATCGGGGAGCCAGGACCTATAGCAATCAGCCCCAGCATTTT
TRBV9	TRBJ1-1	NA	TRBD1	CASSAQGGLTEAFF	TGTGCCAGCAGCGCACAGGGGGGGCTCACTGAAGCTTTCTTT
TRBV28	TRBJ2-1	once	TRBD2	CASSFGGAAYNEQFF	TGTGCCAGCAGTTTCGGGGGGGCCGCCTACAATGAGCAGTTCTTC
TRBV10-3	TRBJ2-3	NA	TRBD2	CAIKGLAGGNTDTQYF	TGTGCCATCAAGGGACTAGCGGGGGGCAACACAGATACGCAGTATTTT